These 9 T cell receptor beta chains originate from one sample sequenced in a study of CD8 T cells in ankylosing spondylitis. TCRdb re-analysed the 5' RACE reads in MiXCR, keeping a single row per CDR3 protein. The data contain more than 150,000 distinct CDR3 sequences, about 9.9% of them singletons. The sequenced material came from blood, either unsorted or a sorted T cell fraction (not recorded which). Source of these receptors: a male donor with ankylosing spondylitis or in good health (not recorded which).

This clonotype turned up a few times. The V and J genes are TRBV12-3 or TRBV12-4 and TRBJ1-1; 8 bases are a match to TRBD1. This CDR3 has 16 amino acids. The J segment lost 8 bases and the V segment lost 1 base, leaving 12 bases of the junction unmatched. CDR3 coding DNA: TGTGCCAGCAGTTTAGACTTGACAGGGGTACGCTCCGAAGCTTTCTTT. This sequence encodes CASSLDLTGVRSEAFF.

J is TRBJ2-5 and V is TRBV7-9; tentatively, D is TRBD1 or TRBD2 (5 bases each). The V end was cut by 6 bases, the J end by 1 base, with 15 bases between. Germline loops: CDR1 SEHNR, CDR2 FQNEAQ (reference sequence). This CDR3 contains 15 residues. As DNA, the CDR3 is TGTGCCAGCAGTCTTAACCAGGGAGTCCAAGAGACCCAGTACTTC. The encoded protein is CASSLNQGVQETQYF. The complete variable domain, with remaining parts taken from reference TRBV7-9 and TRBJ2-5, reads DTGVSQNPRHKITKRGQNVTFRCDPISEHNRLYWYRQTLGQGPEFLTYFQNEAQLEKSRLLSDRFSAERPKGSFSTLEIQRTEQGDSAMYLCASSLNQGVQETQYFGPGTRLLVL.

Many counts were recorded for this clonotype. CDR3 coding DNA: TGTGCCATCAAAAGACAGCTTGCCAACTATGGCTACACCTTC. Its protein product is CAIKRQLANYGYTF. This chain joins TRBV10-3 and TRBJ1-2, with D possibly being TRBD1 (5 bases). In germline, CDR1 is ENHRY, CDR2 SYGVKD. V lost 7 bases to trimming and J lost 2 bases, with 14 bases between them. The CDR3 runs to 14 residues.

The chain is built from TRBV12-3 or TRBV12-4 and TRBJ2-7, with a possible D match to TRBD2 (5 bases). With 0 bases removed from V and 4 bases from J, the gap between germline ends came to 10 bases. The CDR3 consists of 14 residues. This chain's CDR3 is CASSLAPGEYEQYF. Here the CDR3 DNA reads TGTGCCAGCAGTTTAGCCCCCGGGGAGTACGAGCAGTACTTC.

Many counts were recorded for this clonotype. The chain couples TRBV4-3 to TRBJ1-1; unclear D gene. With 1 base removed from V and 2 bases from J, the gap between germline ends came to 8 bases. CDR1 and CDR2 (germline): LGHNA, YSLEER. This CDR3 is built from 14 residues. CDR3 amino acids: CASSQAAPNTEAFF. The CDR3 bases are TGCGCCAGCAGCCAAGCCGCCCCCAACACTGAAGCTTTCTTT.

This clonotype was picked up a small number of times. V gene TRBV18 combines with J gene TRBJ2-2, with TRBD2 matching 7 bases. V lost 3 bases and J lost 0; bases outside the gene matches: 4. The CDR3 is 16 amino acids. CDR1 and CDR2 (germline): KGHSH, LQKENI. CDR3 amino acids: CASSPIRGANTGELFF. The CDR3 bases are TGTGCCAGCTCACCGATTCGGGGGGCGAACACCGGGGAGCTGTTTTTT.

This clonotype was seen a handful of times. The V gene is TRBV20-1, the J gene TRBJ1-5; 7 bases align to TRBD1. CDR1 is DFQATT and CDR2 is SNEGSKA in the germline V gene (reference sequence). V shed 2 bases and J 3 bases; nucleotides not matched to a gene: 4. This CDR3 has 14 residues. CDR3 nucleotides: TGCAGTGCTAGACCAGGGGGTATCAATCAGCCCCAGCATTTT. This translates into CSARPGGINQPQHF.

This clonotype was observed at least ten times. The rearrangement uses TRBV10-2 and TRBJ1-5; D gene unclear. This CDR3 has 15 residues. With 3 bases removed from V and 5 bases from J, the gap between germline ends came to 14 bases. Germline V gene sequence: CDR1 WSHSY, CDR2 SAAADI. The CDR3 bases are TGCGCCAGCAGTGACTTGTCGGGCAGTGATCAGCCCCAGCATTTT. This encodes CASSDLSGSDQPQHF.

As concerns this clonotype: This may stem from a read error, because a much larger clone lies one nucleotide away. The CDR3 DNA reads as TGTGTCAGCAGTACAGGGGCCAAGCCAGATACGCAGTATTTT. Translation gives CVSSTGAKPDTQYF. The chain couples TRBV6-2 or TRBV6-3 to TRBJ2-3; TRBD1 aligns across 7 bases. The CDR3 length is 14 residues. Germline assignment: CDR1 MNHEY and CDR2 SVGEGT.